This T cell receptor (beta chain) was captured by sequencing in a study of chronic HIV infection and antiretroviral therapy. The table lists this clonotype with a few counts. Trimming took off 8 bases at V and 3 bases at J, with 11 bases between the two ends. CDR1 and CDR2 from the germline V gene are SGHTA and FQGNSA. The CDR3 covers 12 residues. TCRdb fed the 5' RACE reads into MiXCR, producing one record per CDR3 protein. Of about 48,000 distinct CDR3 sequences listed, approximately 20% were seen once; the top ten hold approximately 2.8%. The specimen sequenced was peripheral blood. The clonotype originates from an adult who had HIV and had not received antiretroviral therapy, or was an uninfected healthy control (not recorded which). The chain links TRBV7-2 to TRBJ2-7; D may correspond to TRBD1 or TRBD2 (5 bases each). CDR3 nucleotide sequence: TGTGCCAGCTTGGGGACCAGCTACGAGCAGTACTTC. Its translation is CASLGTSYEQYF.